The rows below give T cell receptor beta chains drawn from one sample of a study of beta chain features in type 1 diabetes. The data were produced by immunoSEQ multiplex PCR, yet TCRdb's version contains in-frame clones alone and is incomplete. The repertoire holds some 110,000 clones, about a sixth seen once, with around 2.5% in the top ten. Sequencing input: central memory CD4+ T cells from blood. The receptor set was obtained from a young man with type 1 diabetes. Each CDR3 is given with its conserved first and last residue. A D gene is named only where the DNA matches it firmly. The listing skips clone size in some rows; elsewhere it reads once, few, many or a size class.

d_gene: .; j_gene: TRBJ1-3; v_gene: TRBV6-5; abundance: .; len: 11; CDR3aa: CASNDRDTIYF; CDR3nt: TGTGCCAGCAACGACCGGGACACCATATATTTT
d_gene: .; j_gene: TRBJ1-5; v_gene: TRBV4-3; abundance: few; len: 15; CDR3aa: CASSQDIQYNQPQHF; CDR3nt: TGCGCCAGCAGCCAAGATATCCAGTACAATCAGCCCCAGCATTTT
d_gene: TRBD1; j_gene: TRBJ1-3; v_gene: TRBV27; abundance: .; len: 14; CDR3aa: CASSLTGDGNTIYF; CDR3nt: TGTGCCAGCAGTTTGACAGGGGATGGAAACACCATATATTTT
d_gene: TRBD2; j_gene: TRBJ2-5; v_gene: TRBV5-1; abundance: few; len: 15; CDR3aa: CASSEPTSGGLTQYF; CDR3nt: TGCGCCAGCAGCGAACCCACTAGCGGGGGATTGACCCAGTACTTC
d_gene: .; j_gene: TRBJ1-2; v_gene: TRBV30; abundance: few; len: 14; CDR3aa: CAWSPGGSNYGYTF; CDR3nt: TGTGCCTGGAGCCCCGGCGGCTCTAACTATGGCTACACCTTC
d_gene: .; j_gene: TRBJ1-6; v_gene: TRBV4-2; abundance: .; len: 15; CDR3aa: CASSPQSSYNSPLHF; CDR3nt: TGTGCCAGCAGCCCACAGAGCTCCTATAATTCACCCCTCCACTTT
d_gene: TRBD2; j_gene: TRBJ2-3; v_gene: TRBV4-1; abundance: few; len: 17; CDR3aa: CASSQAILAGGTDTQYF; CDR3nt: TGCGCCAGCAGCCAAGCAATCCTAGCGGGGGGGACGGATACGCAGTATTTT
d_gene: .; j_gene: TRBJ1-2; v_gene: TRBV6-6; abundance: few; len: 12; CDR3aa: CASGHEMGGYTF; CDR3nt: TGTGCCAGCGGTCACGAAATGGGAGGCTACACCTTC
d_gene: .; j_gene: TRBJ2-7; v_gene: TRBV7-6; abundance: .; len: 15; CDR3aa: CASSRDRASGYEQYF; CDR3nt: TGTGCCAGCAGCCGAGACCGGGCCAGTGGTTACGAGCAGTACTTC
d_gene: .; j_gene: TRBJ1-1; v_gene: TRBV10-3; abundance: few; len: 15; CDR3aa: CAISESIGGYTEAFF; CDR3nt: TGTGCCATCAGTGAGTCGATCGGCGGTTACACTGAAGCTTTCTTT
d_gene: TRBD1; j_gene: TRBJ1-2; v_gene: TRBV7-8; abundance: .; len: 16; CDR3aa: CASSLDLTGGATGYTF; CDR3nt: TGTGCCAGCAGCTTAGACCTGACAGGGGGCGCGACTGGCTACACCTTC
d_gene: .; j_gene: TRBJ2-5; v_gene: TRBV14; abundance: few; len: 13; CDR3aa: CASSRQLLETQYF; CDR3nt: TGTGCCAGCAGCCGACAGCTGCTGGAGACCCAGTACTTC
d_gene: .; j_gene: TRBJ2-5; v_gene: TRBV11-2; abundance: .; len: 14; CDR3aa: CASSLAQMGETQYF; CDR3nt: TGTGCCAGCAGCTTAGCCCAGATGGGGGAGACCCAGTACTTC
d_gene: .; j_gene: TRBJ1-1; v_gene: TRBV6-5; abundance: .; len: 13; CDR3aa: CASTLADAYEAFF; CDR3nt: TGTGCCAGCACCCTAGCGGACGCCTATGAAGCTTTCTTT
d_gene: TRBD1; j_gene: TRBJ2-4; v_gene: TRBV6-1; abundance: .; len: 15; CDR3aa: CASTLGQGGKNIQYF; CDR3nt: TGTGCCAGCACTTTAGGACAGGGGGGCAAAAACATTCAGTACTTC
d_gene: .; j_gene: TRBJ2-2; v_gene: TRBV5-4; abundance: .; len: 16; CDR3aa: CASSPPGRTNTGELFF; CDR3nt: TGTGCCAGCAGCCCTCCGGGACGGACGAACACCGGGGAGCTGTTTTTT
d_gene: .; j_gene: TRBJ1-5; v_gene: TRBV27; abundance: .; len: 13; CDR3aa: CARKRGHNQPQHF; CDR3nt: TGTGCCAGGAAGAGGGGCCACAATCAGCCCCAGCATTTT
d_gene: .; j_gene: TRBJ2-5; v_gene: TRBV7-2; abundance: .; len: 14; CDR3aa: CASSLAGYQETQYF; CDR3nt: TGTGCCAGCAGCTTGGCGGGGTACCAAGAGACCCAGTACTTC
d_gene: .; j_gene: TRBJ2-7; v_gene: TRBV4-3; abundance: .; len: 15; CDR3aa: CASSQDQGRSYEQYF; CDR3nt: TGCGCCAGCAGCCAAGATCAGGGGAGATCCTACGAGCAGTACTTC
d_gene: .; j_gene: TRBJ2-5; v_gene: TRBV11-2; abundance: .; len: 14; CDR3aa: CASSLDRGRETQYF; CDR3nt: TGTGCCAGCAGCTTAGACAGGGGAAGGGAGACCCAGTACTTC
d_gene: TRBD2; j_gene: TRBJ2-7; v_gene: TRBV5-1; abundance: few; len: 13; CDR3aa: CASSWTSTYEQYF; CDR3nt: TGCGCCAGCAGCTGGACTAGCACCTACGAGCAGTACTTC
d_gene: TRBD1; j_gene: TRBJ2-1; v_gene: TRBV11-2; abundance: few; len: 17; CDR3aa: CASSLGTAIILYNEQFF; CDR3nt: TGTGCCAGCAGCTTGGGGACAGCTATAATCCTCTACAATGAGCAGTTCTTC
d_gene: .; j_gene: TRBJ1-2; v_gene: TRBV5-1; abundance: few; len: 12; CDR3aa: CASSPDSYGYTF; CDR3nt: TGCGCCAGCAGCCCGGACAGCTATGGCTACACCTTC
d_gene: .; j_gene: TRBJ2-5; v_gene: TRBV13; abundance: few; len: 14; CDR3aa: CASSSIAFQETQYF; CDR3nt: TGTGCCAGCAGCTCCATAGCCTTCCAAGAGACCCAGTACTTC
d_gene: TRBD1; j_gene: TRBJ2-5; v_gene: TRBV4-2; abundance: few; len: 14; CDR3aa: CASSPGTGEETQYF; CDR3nt: TGTGCCAGCAGCCCAGGGACAGGGGAAGAGACCCAGTACTTC
d_gene: TRBD1; j_gene: TRBJ2-7; v_gene: TRBV7-6; abundance: few; len: 13; CDR3aa: CASSPDRAYEQYF; CDR3nt: TGTGCCAGCAGCCCGGACAGGGCCTACGAGCAGTACTTC
d_gene: .; j_gene: TRBJ2-7; v_gene: TRBV6-5; abundance: .; len: 15; CDR3aa: CASSSGQGVDYEQYF; CDR3nt: TGTGCCAGCAGTTCCGGGCAGGGAGTTGACTACGAGCAGTACTTC
d_gene: TRBD2; j_gene: TRBJ2-4; v_gene: TRBV7-2; abundance: few; len: 14; CDR3aa: CASRGTSGKNIQYF; CDR3nt: TGTGCCAGCAGAGGGACTAGCGGAAAAAACATTCAGTACTTC
d_gene: .; j_gene: TRBJ1-1; v_gene: TRBV7-2; abundance: .; len: 15; CDR3aa: CASMFQSGVNTEAFF; CDR3nt: TGTGCCAGCATGTTTCAGAGCGGGGTGAACACTGAAGCTTTCTTT
d_gene: .; j_gene: TRBJ1-6; v_gene: TRBV11-2; abundance: .; len: 17; CDR3aa: CASSSVGTPFSGSPLHF; CDR3nt: TGTGCCAGCAGCTCTGTCGGGACACCTTTTTCGGGTTCACCCCTCCACTTT
d_gene: TRBD2; j_gene: TRBJ2-4; v_gene: TRBV18; abundance: few; len: 18; CDR3aa: CASSPFPSGSVAKNIQYF; CDR3nt: TGTGCCAGCTCGCCTTTTCCTAGCGGGTCCGTAGCCAAAAACATTCAGTACTTC
d_gene: .; j_gene: TRBJ2-3; v_gene: TRBV5-1; abundance: .; len: 11; CDR3aa: CASSTDNTQYF; CDR3nt: TGCGCCAGCAGTACCGATAATACGCAGTATTTT
d_gene: TRBD2; j_gene: TRBJ2-3; v_gene: TRBV7-2; abundance: .; len: 18; CDR3aa: CASSIEVGGGASSDTQYF; CDR3nt: TGTGCCAGCAGCATAGAAGTAGGCGGGGGGGCCTCGTCAGATACGCAGTATTTT
d_gene: .; j_gene: TRBJ2-1; v_gene: TRBV5-1; abundance: .; len: 15; CDR3aa: CASSWTADSYNEQFF; CDR3nt: TGCGCCAGCAGCTGGACAGCGGACTCCTACAATGAGCAGTTCTTC
d_gene: TRBD1; j_gene: TRBJ2-1; v_gene: TRBV10-3; abundance: .; len: 12; CDR3aa: CATGTAGNEQFF; CDR3nt: TGTGCCACCGGGACAGCTGGCAATGAGCAGTTCTTC
d_gene: .; j_gene: TRBJ2-1; v_gene: TRBV2; abundance: few; len: 17; CDR3aa: CASSGARGAGGHNEQFF; CDR3nt: TGTGCCAGCAGTGGAGCCAGGGGGGCCGGTGGCCACAATGAGCAGTTCTTC
d_gene: .; j_gene: TRBJ2-6; v_gene: TRBV13; abundance: few; len: 15; CDR3aa: CASRRQLSGANVLTF; CDR3nt: TGTGCCAGCAGACGACAGCTCTCTGGGGCCAACGTCCTGACTTTC
d_gene: TRBD2; j_gene: TRBJ2-1; v_gene: TRBV19; abundance: few; len: 16; CDR3aa: CASTVASGSSYNEQFF; CDR3nt: TGTGCCAGTACCGTAGCTAGCGGGTCGTCCTACAATGAGCAGTTCTTC
d_gene: .; j_gene: TRBJ2-3; v_gene: TRBV28; abundance: few; len: 12; CDR3aa: CASSTNRDTQYF; CDR3nt: TGTGCCAGCAGTACTAACCGGGATACGCAGTATTTT
d_gene: TRBD1; j_gene: TRBJ2-5; v_gene: TRBV11-3; abundance: few; len: 15; CDR3aa: CASSSGQGGQETQYF; CDR3nt: TGTGCCAGCAGCTCGGGACAGGGCGGCCAAGAGACCCAGTACTTC
d_gene: .; j_gene: TRBJ1-5; v_gene: TRBV5-1; abundance: .; len: 14; CDR3aa: CASSLVPSNQPQHF; CDR3nt: TGCGCCAGCAGCTTGGTGCCTTCAAATCAGCCCCAGCATTTT
d_gene: .; j_gene: TRBJ2-7; v_gene: TRBV7-8; abundance: .; len: 15; CDR3aa: CASSVPRDGMGEQYF; CDR3nt: TGTGCCAGCAGCGTGCCCCGGGACGGGATGGGGGAGCAGTACTTC
d_gene: .; j_gene: TRBJ1-6; v_gene: TRBV7-2; abundance: few; len: 15; CDR3aa: CASSSGGVWDSPLHF; CDR3nt: TGTGCCAGCAGCTCCGGTGGGGTCTGGGATTCACCCCTCCACTTT
d_gene: TRBD2; j_gene: TRBJ2-1; v_gene: TRBV11-2; abundance: few; len: 16; CDR3aa: CASSPLAGGFGNEQFF; CDR3nt: TGTGCCAGCAGCCCACTAGCGGGGGGGTTCGGCAATGAGCAGTTCTTC
d_gene: .; j_gene: TRBJ2-3; v_gene: TRBV7-8; abundance: few; len: 12; CDR3aa: CASSPAAPSQYF; CDR3nt: TGTGCCAGCAGCCCAGCGGCCCCGTCGCAGTATTTT
d_gene: TRBD2; j_gene: TRBJ2-3; v_gene: TRBV7-3; abundance: few; len: 13; CDR3aa: CATSRGGSDTQYF; CDR3nt: TGTGCCACGAGTAGGGGAGGGTCGGATACGCAGTATTTT
d_gene: TRBD1; j_gene: TRBJ1-5; v_gene: TRBV6-5; abundance: few; len: 13; CDR3aa: CASSYGTGMPQHF; CDR3nt: TGTGCCAGCAGTTACGGGACAGGGATGCCCCAGCATTTT
d_gene: .; j_gene: TRBJ1-6; v_gene: TRBV28; abundance: few; len: 15; CDR3aa: CASRTPKAPILPLHF; CDR3nt: TGTGCCAGCAGGACCCCGAAGGCCCCGATATTGCCCCTCCACTTT
d_gene: .; j_gene: TRBJ2-3; v_gene: TRBV18; abundance: .; len: 15; CDR3aa: CASSPLTSSTDTQYF; CDR3nt: TGTGCCAGCTCACCGCTTACTTCTAGCACAGATACGCAGTATTTT
d_gene: .; j_gene: TRBJ1-5; v_gene: TRBV30; abundance: many; len: 13; CDR3aa: CAWSRDSNQPQHF; CDR3nt: TGTGCCTGGTCCCGGGACAGCAATCAGCCCCAGCATTTT
d_gene: TRBD2; j_gene: TRBJ2-5; v_gene: TRBV6-5; abundance: few; len: 14; CDR3aa: CACGLAGAKGTQYF; CDR3nt: TGTGCCTGCGGACTAGCGGGGGCCAAAGGGACCCAGTACTTC
d_gene: .; j_gene: TRBJ2-2; v_gene: TRBV29-1; abundance: few; len: 16; CDR3aa: CSVSPRGGLRTGELFF; CDR3nt: TGCAGCGTTTCCCCCCGAGGGGGGCTTAGGACCGGGGAGCTGTTTTTT
d_gene: TRBD1; j_gene: TRBJ1-1; v_gene: TRBV5-4; abundance: .; len: 14; CDR3aa: CASSVQGAWTEAFF; CDR3nt: TGTGCCAGCAGCGTCCAGGGGGCATGGACTGAAGCTTTCTTT
d_gene: TRBD1; j_gene: TRBJ1-2; v_gene: TRBV7-9; abundance: .; len: 16; CDR3aa: CASSQPTGGRAYGYTF; CDR3nt: TGTGCCAGCAGCCAACCAACAGGGGGACGGGCATATGGCTACACCTTC
d_gene: .; j_gene: TRBJ2-5; v_gene: TRBV7-2; abundance: few; len: 12; CDR3aa: CASSFGQETQYF; CDR3nt: TGTGCCAGCAGCTTCGGCCAAGAGACCCAGTACTTC
d_gene: .; j_gene: TRBJ1-6; v_gene: TRBV7-2; abundance: .; len: 14; CDR3aa: CASSQGLPSSPLHF; CDR3nt: TGTGCCAGTTCCCAGGGGTTGCCTAGTTCACCCCTCCACTTT
d_gene: .; j_gene: TRBJ1-1; v_gene: TRBV5-4; abundance: .; len: 13; CDR3aa: CASSYSQNTEAFF; CDR3nt: TGTGCCAGCAGCTACAGTCAGAACACTGAAGCTTTCTTT
d_gene: TRBD1; j_gene: TRBJ2-3; v_gene: TRBV5-1; abundance: few; len: 17; CDR3aa: CASSPGQGIGISDTQYF; CDR3nt: TGCGCCAGCAGCCCTGGACAGGGGATTGGTATTTCAGATACGCAGTATTTT
d_gene: .; j_gene: TRBJ2-1; v_gene: TRBV6-6; abundance: .; len: 11; CDR3aa: CASIGVVEQFF; CDR3nt: TGTGCCAGCATTGGGGTTGTTGAGCAGTTCTTC
d_gene: .; j_gene: TRBJ2-2; v_gene: TRBV6-5; abundance: .; len: 15; CDR3aa: CASSPQGLGTGELFF; CDR3nt: TGTGCCAGCAGTCCCCAAGGTTTGGGCACCGGGGAGCTGTTTTTT